What follows are 8 T cell receptor beta chains derived from one specimen sequenced in a study of cytomegalovirus exposure and HLA in healthy donors. The PCR contained 60 Vbeta and 13 Jbeta primers. The repertoire was sequenced with immunoSEQ multiplex PCR; TCRdb's copy has only in-frame clones and lacks some. The sample shows over 150,000 clones, under 70% of them seen only once. Source material: PBMCs. Receptors were obtained from a woman between 40 and 50 years old in good health and CMV-seropositive.

V gene TRBV11-3 combines with J gene TRBJ2-5; 15 bases are shared with TRBD2. The length of the CDR3 is 15 residues. Unmatched junction bases numbered 3, after V lost 5 bases and J lost 5 bases. Germline CDR1 and CDR2: SGHNT and YENEEA. Written as DNA, the CDR3 is TGTGCCAGCAGCCGGGGACTAGCGGGAGGTGAGACCCAGTACTTC. It encodes CASSRGLAGGETQYF.

The rearrangement links TRBV2 to TRBJ2-1, with 9 bases lining up with TRBD2. The V and J ends lost 4 bases and 3 bases, in that order; junction bases with no gene match: 4. The CDR3 is made up of 15 amino acids. CDR1 and CDR2 from the germline V gene are SNHLY and FYNNEI. CDR3 sequence: CASSAAGGDYNEQFF. For the CDR3, the DNA is TGTGCCAGCAGTGCCGCGGGAGGGGACTACAATGAGCAGTTCTTC.

In this sample, this clone turned up a few times. The chain uses TRBV27 and TRBJ2-7, with 9 nucleotides matching TRBD1. Germline V lookup: CDR1 MNHEY, CDR2 SMNVEV (reference sequence). CDR3 length: 14 residues. J lost 2 bases, V lost 6 bases, and 5 bases had no gene match. CDR3 sequence reads: CASSAGTGPYEQYF. Here the CDR3 DNA reads TGTGCCAGCAGCGCCGGGACAGGGCCCTACGAGCAGTACTTC.

This clone was seen a handful of times. The chain uses TRBV7-9 and TRBJ2-5; D not resolved. Trimming stripped 7 bases from V and 2 bases from J, with 5 bases between. Germline V gene sequence: CDR1 SEHNR, CDR2 FQNEAQ (reference sequence). This CDR3 region has 11 residues. This CDR3 is CASTGQETQYF. The DNA for the CDR3 is TGTGCCAGCACCGGTCAAGAGACCCAGTACTTC.

This clone was seen only a few times. The V call is TRBV2, the J call TRBJ2-3, with a weak D call TRBD2 (6 bases). This CDR3 has 15 residues. Trimming left V 5 bases short and J 6 bases short, with 18 bases between. From germline, CDR1 is SNHLY and CDR2 FYNNEI. CDR3 loop: CASSPPGLATDTQYF. The CDR3 coding sequence is TGTGCCAGCAGTCCCCCGGGACTCGCAACGGATACGCAGTATTTT. The variable domain in full, with the rest retrieved from reference TRBV2 and TRBJ2-3, is EPEVTQTPSHQVTQMGQEVILRCVPISNHLYFYWYRQILGQKVEFLVSFYNNEISEKSEIFDDQFSVERPDGSNFTLKIRSTKLEDSAMYFCASSPPGLATDTQYFGPGTRLTVL.

The chain joins TRBV5-6 to TRBJ1-2; D is undetermined. Trimming left V 1 base short and J 8 bases short, with 15 bases between. There are 14 residues in the CDR3. CDR1 and CDR2 (germline): SGHDT, YYEEEE. Here the CDR3 DNA reads TGTGCCAGCAGCTTGTTAGATCGGGCGGGAGGCTACACCTTC. Encoded protein: CASSLLDRAGGYTF.

The chain joins TRBV7-2 to TRBJ2-7; 8 positions match TRBD2. The germline gives CDR1 SGHTA, CDR2 FQGNSA. The ends lost 1 base at V and 4 bases at J; junction bases unmatched: 12. This CDR3 comprises 17 residues. The CDR3 coding sequence is TGTGCCAGCAGCTTAGGCTGGGGTGCGTCGGGAGGGTACGAGCAGTACTTC. This codes for CASSLGWGASGGYEQYF.

The chain links TRBV28 to TRBJ2-2; D may be TRBD1 (6 bases). The CDR3 totals 14 residues. The V end lost 5 bases, the J end lost 2 bases, and 9 bases lay between the germline ends. The germline gives CDR1 MDHEN, CDR2 SYDVKM. The CDR3 nucleotides are TGTGCCAGCAGTCAGGGGACCAACACCGGGGAGCTGTTTTTT. It codes for CASSQGTNTGELFF.